The sequence of this T cell receptor (beta chain) was determined in a study of T-cell reconstitution after alpha-beta-depleted transplantation in children. During its preparation, the TCRbeta library received unique molecular identifiers. TCRdb called the PCR reads again in MiXCR, with one record for every CDR3 protein. This table holds 450,000 to 500,000 distinct CDR3 sequences, approximately 12% found once. This clonotype was seen more than once but under ten times. The ends were cut back, 4 bases at V and 2 bases at J, with 13 bases in the middle. This CDR3 has 15 residues. Looked up from germline, CDR1 is SGHAT and CDR2 is FQNNGV.

The specimen comprised PBMCs from the stem cell graft donor, sampled from the stem cell graft. This rearrangement joins TRBV11-2 to TRBJ2-3; D not certain. The receptor was isolated from a human donor who donated a stem cell graft to a child with combined immunodeficiency. The CDR3 sequence is CASSSLPLYTDTQYF. DNA for the CDR3: TGTGCCAGCAGCTCCTTACCCTTATACACAGATACGCAGTATTTT.